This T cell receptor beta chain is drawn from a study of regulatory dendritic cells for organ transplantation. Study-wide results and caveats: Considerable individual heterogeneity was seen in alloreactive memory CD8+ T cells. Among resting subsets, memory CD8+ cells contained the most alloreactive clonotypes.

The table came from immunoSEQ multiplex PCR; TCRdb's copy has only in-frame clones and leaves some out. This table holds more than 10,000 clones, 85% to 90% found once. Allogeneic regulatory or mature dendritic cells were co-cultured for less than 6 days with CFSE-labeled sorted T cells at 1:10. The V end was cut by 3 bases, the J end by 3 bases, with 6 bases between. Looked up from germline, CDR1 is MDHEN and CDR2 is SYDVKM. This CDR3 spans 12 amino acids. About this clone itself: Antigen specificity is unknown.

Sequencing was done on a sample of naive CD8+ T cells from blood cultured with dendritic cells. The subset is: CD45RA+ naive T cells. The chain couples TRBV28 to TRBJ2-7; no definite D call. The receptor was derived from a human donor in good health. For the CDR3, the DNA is TGTGCCAGCAGTTTTAATCTCTACGAGCAGTACTTC. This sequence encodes CASSFNLYEQYF.